This T cell receptor beta chain was observed in a study of T cells in Graves' hyperthyroidism and ophthalmopathy. Study-level points and caveats: The model forecast ophthalmopathy, anticipating it by a median around 6.5 months before onset.

RNA transcripts were the template for amplifying TCR beta CDR3 regions. The TCR CDR3 was amplified in a first-round RT-PCR using the HTBI primer set. One entry per CDR3 protein, called by TCRdb with MiXCR from the multiplex PCR reads. The sample yields hundreds of thousands of distinct CDR3 sequences, around a quarter seen once. Regarding this clonotype: Its target is not known.

Researchers barred patients who had uncontrolled infection, other autoimmune disease, pregnancy or lactation. Every diagnosis used clinical symptoms, serum thyroxine and TRAb, thyroid ultrasound and orbital computed tomography. The PBMCs were sourced from fresh peripheral blood (about 10 ml). Germline-derived CDR1 and CDR2 are MNHEY and SMNVEV (reference sequence). V was pared by 3 bases and J by 6 bases, with 11 bases between. The CDR3 covers 14 residues. The TCR comes from a man aged 50-59 years with Graves' hyperthyroidism. The V and J genes are TRBV27 and TRBJ2-2, with D perhaps matching TRBD2 (5 bases). Sequencing input: blood. Here the CDR3 reads CASSFRESAGELFF. In nucleotides, the CDR3 is TGTGCCAGCAGTTTTAGGGAGAGCGCCGGGGAGCTGTTTTTT.